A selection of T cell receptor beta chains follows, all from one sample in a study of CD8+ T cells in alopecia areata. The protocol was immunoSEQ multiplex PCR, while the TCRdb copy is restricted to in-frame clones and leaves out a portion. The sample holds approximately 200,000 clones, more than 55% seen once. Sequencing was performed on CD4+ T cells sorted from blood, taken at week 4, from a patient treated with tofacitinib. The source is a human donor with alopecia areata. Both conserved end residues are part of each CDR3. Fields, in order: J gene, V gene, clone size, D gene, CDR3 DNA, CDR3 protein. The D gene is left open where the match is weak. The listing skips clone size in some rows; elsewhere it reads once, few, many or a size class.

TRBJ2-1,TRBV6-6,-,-,TGTGCCAGCACCAAGGGGGGGGTAAACAACAATGAGCAGTTCTTC,CASTKGGVNNNEQFF
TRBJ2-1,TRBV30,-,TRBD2,TGTGCCTGGAGTGAGGGACTAGCTGTGAGGGTTGAGCAGTTCTTC,CAWSEGLAVRVEQFF
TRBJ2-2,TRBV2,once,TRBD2,TGTGCCAGCAGTCTTAGCGGGGGAGCCCGGACCGGGGAGCTGTTTTTT,CASSLSGGARTGELFF
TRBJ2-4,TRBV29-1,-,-,TGCAGCGTTGAAGCCCTCACCCCGAGGAACATTCAGTACTTC,CSVEALTPRNIQYF
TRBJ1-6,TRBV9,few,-,TGTGCCAGCAGCGTAGCCCCGAACAGCCTTAATTCACCCCTCCACTTT,CASSVAPNSLNSPLHF
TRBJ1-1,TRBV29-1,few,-,TGCAGCGTTGAACCCCGACAGGCCTTCACGGGTGCTTTCTTT,CSVEPRQAFTGAFF
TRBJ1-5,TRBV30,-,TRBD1,TGTGCCTGGAGAAGGACAGGGTCTGGCAATCAGCCCCAGCATTTT,CAWRRTGSGNQPQHF
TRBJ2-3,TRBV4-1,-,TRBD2,TGCGCCAGCAGCCCCCGGCCCGGGACTAGCGGGGGTAAATGGGCAGATACGCAGTATTTT,CASSPRPGTSGGKWADTQYF
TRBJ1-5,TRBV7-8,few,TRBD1,TGTGCCAGCAGCTCAGACAGGGGCAATCAGCCCCAGCATTTT,CASSSDRGNQPQHF
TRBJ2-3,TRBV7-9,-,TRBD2,TGTGCCAGCAGCTTACGCGCGGGACTAGCGGGGACCACAGATACGCAGTATTTT,CASSLRAGLAGTTDTQYF
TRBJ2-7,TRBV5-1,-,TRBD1,TGCGCCAGCAGCGGCCGGGACAGGGCGGCCGAGCAGTACTTC,CASSGRDRAAEQYF
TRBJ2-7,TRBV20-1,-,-,TGCAGTGCCTCACACTACGAGCAGTACTTC,CSASHYEQYF
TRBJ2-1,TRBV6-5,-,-,TGTGCCAGCAGTATGACGTTCGGTTCCTACAATGAGCAGTTCTTC,CASSMTFGSYNEQFF
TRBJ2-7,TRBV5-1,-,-,TGCGCCAGCAGCTTTCTTGGGGATAACGAGCAGTACTTC,CASSFLGDNEQYF
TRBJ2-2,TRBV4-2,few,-,TGTGCCAGCAGCCAAGATCCATTACAGGCCGTCGGGGAGCTGTTTTTT,CASSQDPLQAVGELFF